This record concerns one TCR beta chain sequence. What this receptor recognizes is not known. Base qualities are not recorded, but no much larger clone differs from it by a single base. Trimming costs V 7 bases and J 3 bases, and their ends lie 16 bases apart. Spanning cysteine to phenylalanine, the CDR3 consists of 14 amino acids. This entry keeps only the CDR3 DNA: 42 bases, framed from base 1. The germline V gene provides CDR1 MDHEN and CDR2 SYDVKM. The sample originates from a study of T cells in Graves' hyperthyroidism and ophthalmopathy (dated by TCRdb to about 2019). Study-level background: Peripheral blood was sampled at the time of initial diagnosis, prior to any treatment. To identify distinguishing TCR V-J signatures, a discovery cohort of 95 to 100 patients was used, comprising 43 with Graves' ophthalmopathy and around 60 with stable Graves' hyperthyroidism. The 100 discovery patients were randomly split 7:3 into training and test sets. Prospective prediction of ophthalmopathy was tested in an independent validation cohort consisting of 18 hyperthyroidism patients and around 17 patients who later progressed to ophthalmopathy. The paper reports TCR Vbeta CDR3 sequencing of 135 peripheral blood samples: approximately 43 ophthalmopathy, under 85 hyperthyroidism and approximately 17 progressor patients. Once sampling was done, hyperthyroidism patients were given methimazole at a starting dose of 30 mg daily, whereas ophthalmopathy patients were given high-dose intravenous methylprednisolone. The study also compared thyroid tissue and blood T-cell repertoires from five or six Graves' hyperthyroidism patients. Findings and caveats that apply to the study as a whole: Most expanded thyroid clonotypes (frequency above 0.001) were also detected in blood, suggesting blood repertoires may reflect thyroid immune responses. In validation, the model predicted progression to ophthalmopathy a median of 6.5 months before onset, with about 70% sensitivity and nearly 75% specificity. A model built on a 13 V-J signature distinguished ophthalmopathy from stable hyperthyroidism, reaching over 85% sensitivity and around 82% specificity in cross-validation and 80%/75% in testing. No statistical method was used to set the sample size in advance, and investigators knew the group allocation.

Graves' hyperthyroidism was defined as stable when no progression to ophthalmopathy occurred over 18 months of follow-up. Hyperthyroidism patients were newly diagnosed, had a disease duration of under 2 months, and were aged 18 to 65 years. Any patient with an uncontrolled infection, another autoimmune disease, pregnancy or lactation was excluded. Diagnoses were based on clinical symptoms, serum thyroxine and TRAb, thyroid ultrasound and orbital computed tomography. PBMCs were separated from under 11 ml of fresh peripheral blood using Ficoll-Paque density gradient centrifugation. Trizol reagent was used to extract total RNA, and RNA quality was then checked on an Agilent 2100 Bioanalyzer. Amplification of TCR beta CDR3 regions was carried out from RNA transcripts. The first round of RT-PCR for the TCR CDR3 was performed with the HTBI primer set and the Qiagen OneStep RT-PCR kit. Libraries were constructed in a second round of multiplex PCR, after which size selection and purification were carried out. Sequencing of the libraries was done on an Illumina HiSeq2000 using paired-end 100 bp reads. From the authors' description of their analysis: SOAPnuke was used to process the raw data, removing reads that contained adapters or uncalled bases, had a mean Phred below 15, or lacked an exact match to the constant primer or identifier. COPE v1.2.5 was used to merge high-quality paired reads, and clonotypes were defined as unique nucleotide sequences. Clonotypes were aligned to IMGT TRBV, TRBD and TRBJ reference segments using MiTCR v1.1. Analysis was restricted to V-J combinations with a frequency above 0.0001, which covered 99.2% of repertoires. A TCS score was defined as the ratio between F50 (clonal expansion) and ExV (chaos), using BLOSUM62-based TCRdist between CDR3 peptides within each V-J. Welch's t-statistics and random forest reduced roughly 540 V-J features to roughly 13, which were used in a naive Bayes classifier (R e1071). The raw public data were reprocessed by TCRdb itself: fastp quality trimming at Q25, MiXCR clonotype calling, in-frame beta chains only. Rows with one shared CDR3 protein collapse into an entry with the most common genes and DNA. These V and J calls originate from TCRdb's pipeline instead of the authors' own analysis. This sample is represented by under 400,000 distinct CDR3 sequences; approximately 14% of them were singletons. The leading ten clones occupy 9.5% to 12% of the sample.

Sequenced material: blood. This receptor was obtained from a woman aged 60-75 years with Graves' hyperthyroidism. The chain is assembled from TRBV28 and TRBJ2-7, with a tentative D call of TRBD1 or TRBD2, each matching 5 bases. In nucleotides, the sequence is TGTGCCAGCACTTACGGGATGGGGGTCTACGAGCAGTACTTC. It codes for CASTYGMGVYEQYF.